The 26 T cell receptor beta chains below were found in one sample sequenced in a study of T cell responses to AZD1222 COVID-19 vaccine. TCRdb keeps only in-frame clones here, not all; method: immunoSEQ multiplex PCR. The repertoire holds 140,000 to 150,000 clones, with roughly nine tenths as singletons. Specimen: peripheral blood, collected 28 days after the second AZD1222 dose. The receptor set was obtained from an adult who received the AZD1222 COVID-19 vaccine.

The chain couples TRBV5-1 to TRBJ2-2; D perhaps matches TRBD1 (6 bases). The CDR3 covers 13 residues. Germline V gene sequence: CDR1 SGHRS, CDR2 YFSETQ. Trimming left V 5 bases short and J 5 bases short, with 10 bases between. CDR3 bases: TGCGCCAGCAGGAGACAGGAAACCGGGGAGCTGTTTTTT. This translates into CASRRQETGELFF.

The rearrangement joins TRBV14 to TRBJ1-1; possible D gene TRBD1, 5 bases. The CDR3 has 13 residues. V shed 4 bases and J shed 5 bases, with 11 bases lying between them. Germline V gene data show CDR1 as SGHDN and CDR2 as FVKESK. CDR3 sequence: CASSPSPGTEAFF. CDR3 bases: TGTGCCAGCAGCCCGAGCCCAGGGACTGAAGCTTTCTTT. Using reference TRBV14 and TRBJ1-1 for the parts outside the CDR3, the full variable domain is EAGVTQFPSHSVIEKGQTVTLRCDPISGHDNLYWYRRVMGKEIKFLLHFVKESKQDESGMPNNRFLAERTGGTYSTLKVQPAELEDSGVYFCASSPSPGTEAFFGQGTRLTVV.

The chain uses TRBV28 and TRBJ1-6, with D maybe TRBD1 (5 bases). The CDR3 covers 16 residues. Germline V gene data show CDR1 as MDHEN and CDR2 as SYDVKM. With 8 bases removed from V and 3 bases from J, the gap between germline ends came to 17 bases. DNA for the CDR3: TGTGCCAGCCAAACAGAGGGGTTTGGCTATAATTCACCCCTCCACTTT. Protein: CASQTEGFGYNSPLHF.

The chain combines TRBV5-1 with TRBJ2-2; D is unclear. Germline V gene sequence: CDR1 SGHRS, CDR2 YFSETQ. Trimming shortened V by 1 base and J by 6 bases, and 4 bases separated the two germline ends. The CDR3 loop spans 12 amino acids. The CDR3 sequence is CASSLLAGELFF. The CDR3, as DNA: TGCGCCAGCAGCTTGCTTGCCGGGGAGCTGTTTTTT.

DNA for the CDR3: TGTGCCAGCACCGGAGGGGGGAGGAGTGGCTACACCTTC. Its translation is CASTGGGRSGYTF. The chain combines TRBV28 with TRBJ1-2; maybe TRBD1 (6 bases). V lost 7 bases and J lost 7, with 16 bases in between. This CDR3 region has 13 residues. Germline assignment: CDR1 MDHEN and CDR2 SYDVKM.

The chain carries TRBV30 and TRBJ1-2, with D unclear. CDR1 and CDR2 (germline): GTSNPN, SVGIG (reference sequence). The CDR3 has 13 amino acids. The V gene lost 4 bases and the J gene lost 4 bases, with 13 bases spanning the gap. CDR3 bases: TGTGCCTGGACTTCCGGAGGTCTCTATGGCTACACCTTC. Translation gives CAWTSGGLYGYTF. The full variable domain, its missing parts supplied by reference TRBV30 and TRBJ1-2, is SQTIHQWPATLVQPVGSPLSLECTVEGTSNPNLYWYRQAAGRGLQLLFYSVGIGQISSEVPQNLSASRPQDRQFILSSKKLLLSDSGFYLCAWTSGGLYGYTFGSGTRLTVV.

The J gene is TRBJ1-2, the V gene TRBV14; 7 nucleotides agree with TRBD1. Germline lookup yields CDR1 SGHDN and CDR2 FVKESK. J gave up 4 bases and V 6 bases, and 5 bases lay outside the gene matches. CDR3 length: 13 residues. The CDR3 here is CASRTGSGYGYTF. In DNA form, the CDR3 reads TGTGCCAGCAGGACAGGGTCCGGCTATGGCTACACCTTC.

This sequence joins TRBV19 and TRBJ1-3; D gene ambiguous. CDR1 LNHDA and CDR2 SQIVND come from the germline V gene (reference sequence). The CDR3 has 12 residues. V gave up 5 bases and J gave up 10 bases, with 12 bases separating them. CDR3 in DNA: TGTGCCAGTAGTCCCCCCGGGGATACCATATATTTT. This codes for CASSPPGDTIYF.

V is TRBV30 and J is TRBJ2-3; maybe TRBD1 (5 bases). Germline values: CDR1 GTSNPN, CDR2 SVGIG (reference sequence). V shed 2 bases and J shed 0 bases, with 15 bases lying between them. The CDR3 spans 16 residues. Written as DNA, the CDR3 is TGTGCCTGGAGTACTTCCCTCGGACACAGCACAGATACGCAGTATTTT. This gives the protein CAWSTSLGHSTDTQYF.

The genes are TRBV5-6 and TRBJ2-1, with D perhaps matching TRBD2 (6 bases). The CDR3 contains 15 residues. Germline V gene lookup returns CDR1 SGHDT and CDR2 YYEEEE. Trimming pared 0 bases from V and 7 bases from J, leaving 14 bases between. Here the CDR3 reads CASSLGEAGLNEQFF. The CDR3, as DNA: TGTGCCAGCAGCTTGGGGGAGGCAGGCCTGAATGAGCAGTTCTTC.

The chain has TRBV7-3 and TRBJ2-5; 7 nucleotides align to TRBD1. V was clipped by 6 bases and J by 5 bases; unmatched bases: 12. This CDR3 is 15 amino acids long. Per the germline V gene, CDR1 is SGHTA and CDR2 is FQGTGA. CDR3 DNA: TGTGCCAGCAGACCCAACAGGGGAGAGGGCGAGACCCAGTACTTC. It specifies CASRPNRGEGETQYF. Full variable domain (rest looked up from reference TRBV7-3 and TRBJ2-5): GAGVSQTPSNKVTEKGKYVELRCDPISGHTALYWYRQSLGQGPEFLIYFQGTGAADDSGLPNDRFFAVRPEGSVSTLKIQRTERGDSAVYLCASRPNRGEGETQYFGPGTRLLVL.

The V and J genes are TRBV3-1 (or the pseudogene TRBV3-2) and TRBJ1-2; D is ambiguous. CDR1 and CDR2 (germline): LGHDT, YNNKEL (reference sequence). V lost 0 bases and J 0 bases, leaving 11 bases between the germline ends. The CDR3 has 16 residues. CDR3 amino acids: CASSQDSGGANYGYTF. CDR3 coding DNA: TGTGCCAGCAGCCAAGACTCGGGCGGCGCTAACTATGGCTACACCTTC.

The rearrangement links TRBV19 to TRBJ1-5; tentatively, D is TRBD1 (5 bases). The CDR3 loop spans 15 amino acids. The germline V gene encodes CDR1 LNHDA and CDR2 SQIVND (reference sequence). V lost 5 bases and J lost 0, with 11 bases in between. In DNA, the CDR3 is TGTGCCAGTAGTCTCCGGGGGGATAGCAATCAGCCCCAGCATTTT. Translation: CASSLRGDSNQPQHF.

The CDR3 DNA reads TGTGCCAGCAGCCCCGACAGCTGGAACACTGAAGCTTTCTTT. It is translated as CASSPDSWNTEAFF. The chain is built from TRBV7-9 and TRBJ1-1, with D tentatively TRBD1 (5 bases). Germline V CDR1 and CDR2: SEHNR, FQNEAQ (reference sequence). The CDR3 extends over 14 amino acids. The V gene lost 5 bases and the J gene lost 1 base, with 11 bases spanning the gap.

This clone has a single count. The DNA for the CDR3 is TGTGCCAGCAGCTTCTCAGTAGAGGGGGCTTTCTTT. Its translation is CASSFSVEGAFF. This sequence joins TRBV11-2 and TRBJ1-1; D perhaps matches TRBD1 (5 bases). V was trimmed by 3 bases and J by 11 bases, leaving 13 bases between them. CDR3 size: 12 residues. Germline V lookup: CDR1 SGHAT, CDR2 FQNNGV.

The genes are TRBV12-3 or TRBV12-4 and TRBJ1-5; D gene ambiguous. Trimming left V 5 bases short and J 8 bases short, with 10 bases between. The CDR3 runs 12 residues. The CDR3 is CASSAGREPQHF. CDR3 sequence (DNA): TGTGCCAGCAGTGCCGGGAGGGAGCCCCAGCATTTT.

The CDR3 loop reads CASSGFSELANYGYTF. CDR3 DNA sequence: TGTGCCAGCAGCGGGTTTTCTGAGCTAGCTAACTATGGCTACACCTTC. The V and J genes are TRBV27 and TRBJ1-2; no definite D call. CDR3 length: 16 residues. Germline V gene data show CDR1 as MNHEY and CDR2 as SMNVEV (reference sequence). The V end lost 6 bases, the J end lost 0 bases, and 17 bases lay between the germline ends.

The chain combines TRBV5-1 with TRBJ2-1; D not resolved. This CDR3 spans 13 amino acids. The V gene's germline CDR1 is SGHRS and CDR2 YFSETQ. The V and J ends lost 0 bases and 4 bases respectively, with 5 bases between them. The CDR3: CASSLASYNEQFF. For the CDR3, the DNA is TGCGCCAGCAGCTTGGCTTCTTACAATGAGCAGTTCTTC.

The rearrangement links TRBV19 to TRBJ1-1; D remains ambiguous. The CDR3 is made up of 16 amino acids. Germline V gives CDR1 LNHDA, CDR2 SQIVND (reference sequence). V was cut by 5 bases and J by 4 bases, with 20 bases left in between. CDR3 coding DNA: TGTGCCAGTAGTCCCCACCTCGGAGGGCATAGCACTGAAGCTTTCTTT. Translated: CASSPHLGGHSTEAFF.

This chain uses TRBV30 with TRBJ2-3; D not resolved. CDR3 size: 12 residues. V was shortened by 2 bases and J by 6 bases, with 9 bases between the two germline ends. The germline V gene encodes CDR1 GTSNPN and CDR2 SVGIG (reference sequence). CDR3 region: CAWSPIEDTQYF. In nucleotides, the CDR3 is TGTGCCTGGAGTCCAATTGAGGATACGCAGTATTTT.

The rearrangement uses TRBV11-2 and TRBJ2-3; TRBD2 aligns across 9 bases. Germline V gene data show CDR1 as SGHAT and CDR2 as FQNNGV. The V segment lost 1 base and the J segment 6 bases; nucleotides outside the gene matches: 11. The CDR3 is 17 amino acids. CDR3 sequence reads: CASSLGSWLAGSDTQYF. CDR3 nucleotides: TGTGCCAGCAGCTTAGGCTCTTGGCTAGCGGGGAGCGATACGCAGTATTTT.

The chain uses TRBV18 and TRBJ1-6; D ambiguous. This CDR3 is built from 16 residues. V was shortened by 0 bases and J by 7 bases, with 13 bases between the two germline ends. Germline V CDR1 and CDR2: KGHSH, LQKENI. The CDR3 here is CASSPPSSQRNSPLHF. The CDR3 coding sequence is TGTGCCAGCTCACCACCTTCGTCTCAGAGAAATTCACCCCTCCACTTT. Full variable domain (outside the CDR3, taken from reference TRBV18 and TRBJ1-6): NAGVMQNPRHLVRRRGQEARLRCSPMKGHSHVYWYRQLPEEGLKFMVYLQKENIIDESGMPKERFSAEFPKEGPSILRIQQVVRGDSAAYFCASSPPSSQRNSPLHFGNGTRLTVT.

The CDR3 region has the DNA TGTGCTAGTGGTGGGGGCGACTGGCCCCAGCATTTT. Translating it yields CASGGGDWPQHF. This chain uses TRBV12-5 with TRBJ1-5; TRBD1 might be the D (6 bases). Germline V gene sequence: CDR1 LGHNT, CDR2 FRNRAP. Trimming pared 5 bases from V and 9 bases from J, leaving 11 bases between. This CDR3 contains 12 residues.

V gene TRBV7-3 combines with J gene TRBJ1-1; possible D gene TRBD1, 5 bases. Trimming pared 1 base from V and 5 bases from J, leaving 11 bases between. Germline CDR1 SGHTA, CDR2 FQGTGA. The CDR3 is 14 amino acids. CDR3 coding DNA: TGTGCCAGCAGCTTAAACATGGGGGGGACTGAAGCTTTCTTT. Encoded protein: CASSLNMGGTEAFF.

V usage is TRBV3-1 (or the pseudogene TRBV3-2) and J usage is TRBJ2-6; tentative D call: TRBD1 (5 bases). Germline loops: CDR1 LGHDT, CDR2 YNNKEL (reference sequence). V was cut by 6 bases and J by 2 bases, with 11 bases left in between. The CDR3 totals 15 residues. The CDR3 DNA reads TGTGCCAGCAGTCCCGACAGAGCTGGGGCCAACGTCCTGACTTTC. Protein: CASSPDRAGANVLTF.

The rearrangement links TRBV2 to TRBJ2-4; D uncertain. Germline CDR1 SNHLY, CDR2 FYNNEI. CDR3 size: 12 residues. V was shortened by 1 base and J by 5 bases, with 3 bases between the two germline ends. The CDR3 is CASSEGENIQYF. The CDR3 coding sequence is TGTGCCAGCAGTGAAGGAGAAAACATTCAGTACTTC.